These T cell receptor beta chains were read from a single sample in a study of CD8 T cells in ankylosing spondylitis. TCRdb re-analysed the 5' RACE reads in MiXCR, keeping a single row per CDR3 protein. This sample has around 250,000 distinct CDR3 sequences, with roughly 32% found just once. The specimen sequenced was blood, either unsorted or a sorted T cell fraction (not recorded which). The receptors were sampled from a male donor with ankylosing spondylitis or in good health (not recorded which). Both conserved end residues are part of each CDR3. D genes are given only for firm matches. Not every row has a clone size; where given, it reads once, few, many or a size class.

>-|TRBJ2-1|TRBV29-1|-|13
TGCAGCGTTAAAAGGGGGGAATACAATGAGCAGTTCTTC
CSVKRGEYNEQFF
>-|TRBJ2-7|TRBV29-1|few|13
TGCAGCGTTGAGGCACCGTCTTCCTACGAGCAGTACTTC
CSVEAPSSYEQYF
>-|TRBJ2-7|TRBV2|few|14
TGTGCCAGCATCTGGGACCGCGGATCCTACGAGCAGTACTTC
CASIWDRGSYEQYF
>TRBD1|TRBJ2-7|TRBV12-3/TRBV12-4|few|16
TGTGCCAGCAGCCCCTTAACCGGGACAGGGAGCTACGAGCAGTACTTC
CASSPLTGTGSYEQYF
>TRBD1|TRBJ1-5|TRBV5-1|-|13
TGCGCCAGCAGCCAGGGGGCTAATCAGCCCCAGCATTTT
CASSQGANQPQHF
>-|TRBJ1-5|TRBV25-1|-|12
TGTGCCAGCCCAGAGCTCCATCAGCCCCAGCATTTT
CASPELHQPQHF
>TRBD1|TRBJ2-2|TRBV5-5|-|16
TGTGCCAGCAACTTCGGAAGGACAGGGAACGCCGGGGAGCTGTTTTTT
CASNFGRTGNAGELFF
>-|TRBJ2-1|TRBV3-1|-|15
TGTGCCAGCAGCCCCAACCCACTGACAGCCACTGAGCAGTTCTTC
CASSPNPLTATEQFF
>TRBD1|TRBJ1-5|TRBV10-3|-|13
TGTGCCATCAGCGACAGGGGAAATCAGCCCCAGCATTTT
CAISDRGNQPQHF
>TRBD2|TRBJ2-1|TRBV15|few|16
TGTGCCACCAGCAGACGGCGGGGGGTTTCCTACAATGAGCAGTTCTTC
CATSRRRGVSYNEQFF
>TRBD2|TRBJ2-1|TRBV7-9|few|16
TGTGCCAGCAGCCCTCGGACTAGCGGGGGGAACAATGAGCAGTTCTTC
CASSPRTSGGNNEQFF
>-|TRBJ2-2|TRBV12-3/TRBV12-4|few|16
TGTGCCAGCAGCTCTAGACAGGAGTCCTACACCGGGGAGCTGTTTTTT
CASSSRQESYTGELFF
>-|TRBJ2-7|TRBV2|-|12
TGTGCCAGTGACGGGGACTCCTACGAGCAGTACTTC
CASDGDSYEQYF
>-|TRBJ2-2|TRBV12-3/TRBV12-4|-|14
TGTGCCAGCAGTTGGCAGGGGAACGCCGGGGAGCTGTTTTTT
CASSWQGNAGELFF
>-|TRBJ2-3|TRBV5-5|-|17
TGTGCCAGCAGCTTGCGCCCCCCCGCAGGGGTCACAGATACGCAGTATTTT
CASSLRPPAGVTDTQYF
>TRBD2|TRBJ2-1|TRBV6-1|-|16
TGTGCCAGCAGGGTGACTAGCGGAACTTCCTACAATGAGCAGTTCTTC
CASRVTSGTSYNEQFF
>TRBD2|TRBJ2-1|TRBV12-3/TRBV12-4|-|15
TGTGCCAGCAGTTTATCAGGGACTAGCGTCTATGAGCAGTTCTTC
CASSLSGTSVYEQFF
>-|TRBJ1-5|TRBV12-3/TRBV12-4|-|14
TGTGCCAGCAGTTTAGAGGGGGGCGGTCAGCCCCAGCATTTT
CASSLEGGGQPQHF
>TRBD2|TRBJ2-3|TRBV4-2|-|17
TGTGCCAGCAGCCCGGAGCGGGGGGGGGCCGGGACAGATACGCAGTATTTT
CASSPERGGAGTDTQYF
>TRBD2|TRBJ2-3|TRBV6-1|few|16
TGTGCCAGCAGGCCCTCTAGCGGGTCTAGCACAGATACGCAGTATTTT
CASRPSSGSSTDTQYF
>TRBD1|TRBJ2-7|TRBV7-6|-|14
TGTGCCAGCAGCTCAACCGGGACAGCTTACGAGCAGTACTTC
CASSSTGTAYEQYF
>TRBD1|TRBJ2-1|TRBV12-3/TRBV12-4|few|15
TGTGCCAGCAGGTTGACCGGGACAGGGTTAGATGAGCAGTTCTTC
CASRLTGTGLDEQFF
>TRBD1|TRBJ1-6|TRBV5-6|-|15
TGTGCCAGCAGCTTGACGAGGACAGGGCGGTCACCCCTCCACTTT
CASSLTRTGRSPLHF
>TRBD1|TRBJ1-4|TRBV20-1|many|13
TGCAGTGCGATGACAGGGAGGAATGAAAAACTGTTTTTT
CSAMTGRNEKLFF
>-|TRBJ2-7|TRBV25-1|-|14
TGTGCCAGCAGTGCACTGACGGACTCCTACGAGCAGTACTTC
CASSALTDSYEQYF
>TRBD1|TRBJ2-7|TRBV3-1|-|15
TGTGCCAGCAGCCAAGGGGACAGGGGGACCTACGAGCAGTACTTC
CASSQGDRGTYEQYF
>-|TRBJ2-7|TRBV5-1|-|13
TGCGCCAGCAGCTTGGAGCAGAACTACGAGCAGTACTTC
CASSLEQNYEQYF
>-|TRBJ2-7|TRBV20-1|many|13
TGCAGTGCTTCATGGACGGTAGACTACGAGCAGTACTTC
CSASWTVDYEQYF
>-|TRBJ1-2|TRBV20-1|-|14
TGCAGTGCTAAATCCGGACGGACTAACTATGGCTACACCTTC
CSAKSGRTNYGYTF
>TRBD2|TRBJ2-7|TRBV12-3/TRBV12-4|-|14
TGTGCCAGCCGCACAGCGGGGGTGTCCTACGAGCAGTACTTC
CASRTAGVSYEQYF
>-|TRBJ2-2|TRBV18|-|13
TGTGCCAGCTCACCACAGCACACCGGGGAGCTGTTTTTT
CASSPQHTGELFF
>-|TRBJ2-7|TRBV25-1|-|11
TGTGCCAGCAGTGATGACTACGAGCAGTACTTC
CASSDDYEQYF
>TRBD1|TRBJ1-3|TRBV18|-|14
TGTGCCAGCTCACCCCAGGGGGCTGGAAACACCATATATTTT
CASSPQGAGNTIYF
>TRBD2|TRBJ2-5|TRBV5-1|few|16
TGCGCCAGCAGCTTGTTCTCCGGACTAGCCCGAAGAACCCAGTACTTC
CASSLFSGLARRTQYF
>-|TRBJ2-7|TRBV5-1|-|14
TGCGCCAGCACCCAAGACGACAGTAGGTACGAGCAGTACTTC
CASTQDDSRYEQYF
>-|TRBJ2-2|TRBV7-9|few|12
TGTGCCAGCCGGGCGTACACCGGGGAGCTGTTTTTT
CASRAYTGELFF
>TRBD1|TRBJ1-2|TRBV5-1|-|15
TGCGCCAGCAGCTTGGGACTCGCAGGGGGCTACGGCTACACCTTC
CASSLGLAGGYGYTF
>-|TRBJ2-5|TRBV7-8|few|13
TGTGCCAGCAGCTTATCAACGAAGGTGACCCAGTACTTC
CASSLSTKVTQYF